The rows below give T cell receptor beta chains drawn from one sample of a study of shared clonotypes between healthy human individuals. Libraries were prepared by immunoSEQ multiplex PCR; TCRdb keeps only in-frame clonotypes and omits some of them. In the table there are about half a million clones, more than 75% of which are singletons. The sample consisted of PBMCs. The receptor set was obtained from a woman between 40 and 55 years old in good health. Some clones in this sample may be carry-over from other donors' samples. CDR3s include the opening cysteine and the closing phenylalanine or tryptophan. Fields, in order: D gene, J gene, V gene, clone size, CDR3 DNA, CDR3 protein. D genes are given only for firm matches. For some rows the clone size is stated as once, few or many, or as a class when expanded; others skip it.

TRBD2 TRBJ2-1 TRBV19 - TGTGCCAGTAGACCTGGGACTACTAGCGGACAGTTCTTC CASRPGTTSGQFF
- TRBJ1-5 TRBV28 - TGTGCCAGCAGCGGGAGCGGACGGAGCAATCAGCCCCAGCATTTT CASSGSGRSNQPQHF
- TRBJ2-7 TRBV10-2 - TGCGCCAGCAGTGAGTCGGGGGGAACAGGCCTAGGGTACGAGCAGTACTTC CASSESGGTGLGYEQYF
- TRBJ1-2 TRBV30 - TGTGCCTGGAGTAAACAGGGTAACTATGGCTACACCTTC CAWSKQGNYGYTF
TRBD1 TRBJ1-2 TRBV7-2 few TGTGCCAGCAGTTCTCAGGGGGCGCGGGGCTACACCTTC CASSSQGARGYTF
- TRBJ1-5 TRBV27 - TGTGCCAGCAGTCCGTGGGCAGGGGTTGGCAATCAGCCCCAGCATTTT CASSPWAGVGNQPQHF
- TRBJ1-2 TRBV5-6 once TGTGCCAGCAGCCAAAACAGGGAAAATTGGTTTGGCTACACCTTC CASSQNRENWFGYTF
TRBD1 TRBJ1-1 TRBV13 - TGTGCCAGCAGCTTTTACAGGGGTGGAACTGAAGCTTTCTTT CASSFYRGGTEAFF
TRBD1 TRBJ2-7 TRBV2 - TGTGCCAGCAGTGACCCCAGGACAGGCTACGAGCAGTACTTC CASSDPRTGYEQYF
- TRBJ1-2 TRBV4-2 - TGTGCCAGCAGCCAAGAGTTCAGGGACTATGGCTACACCTTC CASSQEFRDYGYTF
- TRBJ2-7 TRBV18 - TGTGCCAGCTCACCCGCAGGGAGCAACGAGCAGTACTTC CASSPAGSNEQYF
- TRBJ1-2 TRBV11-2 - TGTGCCAGCAGCTTAGGCTCAGGGATCGACTATGGCTACACCTTC CASSLGSGIDYGYTF
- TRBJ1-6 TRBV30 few TGTGCCGGGGGGGGAGGAATAAACGGATCACCCCTCCACTTT CAGGGGINGSPLHF
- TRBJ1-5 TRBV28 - TGTGCCAGCAGTATGTACCGTGGACGGGATCAGCCCCAGCATTTT CASSMYRGRDQPQHF
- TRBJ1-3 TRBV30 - TGTGCCTGGAGTCTGAGAAACACCATATATTTT CAWSLRNTIYF
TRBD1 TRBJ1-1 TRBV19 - TGTGCCAGTAACCGCGGACAGGGCGGTGAAGCTTTCTTT CASNRGQGGEAFF
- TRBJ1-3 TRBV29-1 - TGCAGCGTTGACCGGGCCCCAAAAGCTGGAAACACCATATATTTT CSVDRAPKAGNTIYF
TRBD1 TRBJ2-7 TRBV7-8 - TGTGCCAGCAGCGGCCGGACAGGGGACGAGCAGTACTTC CASSGRTGDEQYF
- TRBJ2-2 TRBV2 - TGTGCCAGCAGTGTTGACGGGGAGCTGTTTTTT CASSVDGELFF
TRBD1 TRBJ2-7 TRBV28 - TGTGCCAGCAGTTCTCAGGGGGCGTCTCACCACGAGCAGTACTTC CASSSQGASHHEQYF
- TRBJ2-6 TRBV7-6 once TGTGCCAGCAGCCTTCAGTTCTCCTCTGGGGCCAACGTCCTGACTTTC CASSLQFSSGANVLTF
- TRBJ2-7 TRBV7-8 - TGTGCCAGCAGCTTGTTAGGGGCCTACGAGCAGTACTTC CASSLLGAYEQYF
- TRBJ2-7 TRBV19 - TGTGCCAGTAGTAAGAGGGCTAGTGGGTACGAGCAGTACTTC CASSKRASGYEQYF
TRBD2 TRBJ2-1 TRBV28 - TGTGCCAGCAGTACCATCTTCGGCGGGAGAGTAAATGAGCAGTTCTTC CASSTIFGGRVNEQFF
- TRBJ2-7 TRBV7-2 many TGTGCCAGCAGCCCCGACAGGAACTCCTACGAGCAGTACTTC CASSPDRNSYEQYF
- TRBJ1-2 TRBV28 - TGTGCCAGCACCAATTTGAGGTGGTGGGACTTC CASTNLRWWDF
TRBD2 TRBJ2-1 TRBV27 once TGTGCCAGCAGTTTTGGTCTAGCGGGGGGATGGAATGAGCAGTTCTTC CASSFGLAGGWNEQFF